Listed below are T cell receptor beta chains from one sample, sequenced in a study of blood T cell repertoires in COVID-19. The assay was immunoSEQ multiplex PCR, and TCRdb's table has in-frame clones only and misses some. The data hold a few hundred thousand clones, with about nine tenths observed a single time. Sequencing input: peripheral blood. All receptors derive from a man aged 50 to 59 with active or convalescent COVID-19. CDR3s include the opening cysteine and the closing phenylalanine or tryptophan. D genes are given only for firm matches. Clone size appears in some rows only: once, few, many, or a class for an expanded clone.

>.|TRBJ2-1|TRBV7-9|.
CASSVFYNEQFF
TGTGCCAGCAGCGTCTTCTACAATGAGCAGTTCTTC
>TRBD2|TRBJ2-2|TRBV5-4|.
CASSPSGRLGGELFF
TGTGCCAGCAGTCCCAGCGGGAGGCTAGGGGGGGAGCTGTTTTTT
>.|TRBJ1-6|TRBV7-9|.
CASSSGGDNSPLHF
TGTGCCAGCAGTTCGGGTGGCGATAATTCACCCCTCCACTTT
>TRBD2|TRBJ2-7|TRBV7-3|.
CASSPGLAVEQYF
TGTGCCAGCAGCCCGGGACTAGCGGTAGAGCAGTACTTC
>TRBD1|TRBJ2-1|TRBV30|.
CAWSEGQLYNEQFF
TGTGCCTGGAGTGAGGGACAGCTATACAATGAGCAGTTCTTC
>TRBD1|TRBJ1-6|TRBV6-2/TRBV6-3|.
CASSYPIDRVGSPLHF
TGTGCCAGCAGTTACCCAATCGACAGGGTGGGCTCACCCCTCCACTTT
>TRBD2|TRBJ2-1|TRBV9|.
CASSPRGGDVGEQFF
TGTGCCAGCAGCCCGAGGGGAGGGGATGTCGGTGAGCAGTTCTTC
>.|TRBJ2-3|TRBV2|once
CASRLLGGTDTQYF
TGTGCCAGCAGACTCCTGGGAGGCACAGATACGCAGTATTTT
>TRBD2|TRBJ2-7|TRBV9|once
CASTNGGRGEEQYF
TGTGCCAGCACCAATGGGGGTCGGGGGGAGGAGCAGTACTTC
>TRBD1|TRBJ2-7|TRBV5-3|.
CARSSGQGDPYEQYF
TGTGCCAGAAGCTCGGGACAGGGGGATCCCTACGAGCAGTACTTC
>.|TRBJ1-2|TRBV2|few
CASSEQGRLGYTF
TGTGCCAGCAGTGAACAGGGTAGACTTGGCTACACCTTC
>TRBD1|TRBJ1-2|TRBV12-3/TRBV12-4|once
CASNLDRVGYTF
TGTGCCAGCAACCTCGACAGGGTGGGCTACACCTTC
>.|TRBJ2-3|TRBV4-1|.
CASSQLRSGRTDTQYF
TGCGCCAGCAGCCAACTTAGATCTGGGCGCACAGATACGCAGTATTTT
>.|TRBJ1-3|TRBV5-4|.
CASSLRTADSGNTIYF
TGTGCCAGCAGCTTGCGAACCGCGGACTCTGGAAACACCATATATTTT
>.|TRBJ1-4|TRBV2|.
CASTDNEKLFF
TGTGCCAGCACAGATAATGAAAAACTGTTTTTT
>.|TRBJ2-2|TRBV5-6|.
CASSFLGRDGELFF
TGTGCCAGCAGCTTTTTGGGGCGGGACGGGGAGCTGTTTTTT
>TRBD1|TRBJ1-1|TRBV5-5|.
CASSGQGALNTEAFF
TGTGCCAGCAGCGGACAGGGGGCCCTGAACACTGAAGCTTTCTTT
>TRBD1|TRBJ1-1|TRBV9|.
CASSGHQGDGTEAFF
TGTGCCAGCAGCGGCCACCAGGGGGATGGCACTGAAGCTTTCTTT
>.|TRBJ1-2|TRBV28|.
CASRRGSDGYTF
TGTGCCAGCAGGAGGGGGTCGGATGGCTACACCTTC
>.|TRBJ1-1|TRBV20-1|.
CSARRAPEAFF
TGCAGTGCTAGACGAGCCCCTGAAGCTTTCTTT
>.|TRBJ2-5|TRBV5-1|.
CASSFGGTQGETQYF
TGCGCCAGCAGCTTTGGGGGGACCCAGGGAGAGACCCAGTACTTC
>.|TRBJ2-3|TRBV11-2|.
CASSPRRFGQPLRTDTQYF
TGTGCCAGCAGCCCGCGACGATTCGGACAGCCTCTTCGCACAGATACGCAGTATTTT
>.|TRBJ2-3|TRBV6-5|.
CASRGGAQDTQYF
TGTGCCAGCAGAGGCGGGGCCCAAGATACGCAGTATTTT
>TRBD2|TRBJ2-3|TRBV5-1|.
CASSSLAGGGTDTQYF
TGCGCCAGCAGCTCTCTAGCGGGGGGAGGTACAGATACGCAGTATTTT
>TRBD1|TRBJ1-1|TRBV28|.
CASRKHGTGDGSEAFF
TGTGCCAGCAGAAAGCACGGGACAGGGGACGGCTCTGAAGCTTTCTTT
>TRBD1|TRBJ1-1|TRBV10-3|.
CAISDHGTGGIRTEAFF
TGTGCCATCAGTGACCATGGGACAGGGGGCATACGGACTGAAGCTTTCTTT
>.|TRBJ2-3|TRBV5-1|once
CASSLGARGSTDTQYF
TGCGCCAGCAGCTTGGGGGCCCGAGGGAGCACAGATACGCAGTATTTT
>.|TRBJ2-3|TRBV7-8|.
CASSQTSGDSTDTQYF
TGTGCCAGCAGCCAAACCTCAGGGGATAGCACAGATACGCAGTATTTT
>TRBD1|TRBJ2-7|TRBV5-1|.
CASSLVTGGSYEQYF
TGCGCCAGCAGCTTGGTGACAGGGGGCTCCTACGAGCAGTACTTC